This T cell receptor (beta chain) appears in the sequencing data of a study of OX40 agonist ivuxolimab in advanced cancers. Study-level background: Patients enrolled in dose escalation were diagnosed with hepatocellular carcinoma, melanoma, renal cell or head and neck cancer.

Study-level points and caveats: Low normalized clonal expansion also occurred in some nonresponding patients. Circulating CD4+ and CD8+ T cells showed clonal expansion by week 6 at 0.1 to 3.0 mg/kg.

There are a few counts of this clone. Antigen specificity is unknown. The data were produced by immunoSEQ multiplex PCR, yet TCRdb's version contains in-frame clones alone and is incomplete. The sample yields under 100,000 clones, 81% seen once. Prior autoimmune disease or systemic immunosuppression barred patients. The material sequenced was CD4+ or CD8+ T cells sorted from blood, taken in a trial of the OX40 agonist ivuxolimab. The TCR originated in an adult with an advanced solid tumor such as melanoma, head and neck, liver or kidney cancer.

The CDR3 coding sequence is TGCGCCAGCAGCCAAGATCTTTTAGGCAGATCCTACGAGCAGTACTTC. Encoded protein: CASSQDLLGRSYEQYF. V gene TRBV4-1 combines with J gene TRBJ2-7; D uncertain. The CDR3 sequence is 16 residues long. V lost 0 bases, J lost 1 base, and 13 bases lay in between. Per germline, CDR1 MGHRA and CDR2 YSYEKL.